The rows below give T cell receptor beta chains drawn from one sample of a study of identical twins. MiXCR, run by TCRdb on the 5' RACE reads, gives a single entry per CDR3 protein. The sample includes roughly 720,000 distinct CDR3 sequences, 18% of them seen just once. These data were likewise used in another study, on T cells expressing NK-cell markers.

The sequenced sample consisted of PBMCs. All receptors derive from a woman aged 18-29 years in good health. The CDR3 runs from the conserved cysteine through the conserved F or W. Each record gives: J gene, clone size, D gene, V gene, CDR3 DNA, CDR3 protein. A D gene is named only where the DNA matches it firmly. Clone size, where shown, is once, few, many, or a class for clones that have expanded.

J: TRBJ1-1; size: few; D: .; V: TRBV20-1; DNA: TGCAGTGCTAGCAGGAGAGTTGAAGCTTTCTTT; CDR3: CSASRRVEAFF
J: TRBJ1-1; size: few; D: .; V: TRBV6-5; DNA: TGTGCCAGCAGTTACGCGGACAGTCGGACTTTCTTT; CDR3: CASSYADSRTFF
J: TRBJ1-1; size: few; D: .; V: TRBV20-1; DNA: TGCAGTGCTAGGGCCGTGTGGACTGAAGCTTTCTTT; CDR3: CSARAVWTEAFF
J: TRBJ2-1; size: few; D: TRBD1; V: TRBV9; DNA: TGTGCCAGCACAGGGGGCTCCTACAATGAGCAGTTCTTC; CDR3: CASTGGSYNEQFF
J: TRBJ1-2; size: .; D: TRBD1; V: TRBV27; DNA: TGTGCCAGCAGTTTATACTCGGGACAGAACTATGGCTACACCTTC; CDR3: CASSLYSGQNYGYTF
J: TRBJ2-3; size: few; D: .; V: TRBV5-1; DNA: TGCGCCAGCAGCACCTTAGGGGGGGCCGGCGATACGCAGTATTTT; CDR3: CASSTLGGAGDTQYF
J: TRBJ2-1; size: .; D: .; V: TRBV5-1; DNA: TGCGCCAGCAGCTTGGGGACGCCATCCTACAATGAGCAGTTCTTC; CDR3: CASSLGTPSYNEQFF
J: TRBJ2-5; size: .; D: .; V: TRBV19; DNA: TGTGCCAGTAGTATATGGAGGGATCAAGAGACCCAGTACTTC; CDR3: CASSIWRDQETQYF
J: TRBJ2-3; size: .; D: .; V: TRBV20-1; DNA: TGCAGTGCTAGGAGGGGGTCTAGCACAGATACGCAGTATTTT; CDR3: CSARRGSSTDTQYF
J: TRBJ2-1; size: few; D: TRBD2; V: TRBV20-1; DNA: TGCAGTGCTAGAACTCCGGGACTAGGGGACAATGAGCAGTTCTTC; CDR3: CSARTPGLGDNEQFF
J: TRBJ2-2; size: .; D: TRBD1; V: TRBV15; DNA: TGTGCCACCAGCGGCGAAAACGGGCAGGGGGCATTATGGACCGGGGAGCTGTTTTTT; CDR3: CATSGENGQGALWTGELFF
J: TRBJ2-1; size: few; D: TRBD1; V: TRBV12-3/TRBV12-4; DNA: TGTGCCAGCAGCCCCGTCGACAGGGACAATGAGCAGTTCTTC; CDR3: CASSPVDRDNEQFF
J: TRBJ2-5; size: .; D: TRBD1; V: TRBV5-1; DNA: TGCGCCAGCAGCTCCCCCGACAGGGGAGAGACCCAGTACTTC; CDR3: CASSSPDRGETQYF
J: TRBJ1-1; size: .; D: .; V: TRBV30; DNA: TGTGCCTGGAGTGACAGCTTTATCTCGGGTTTCTTT; CDR3: CAWSDSFISGFF
J: TRBJ2-4; size: .; D: .; V: TRBV2; DNA: TGTGCCAGCAAAACTGATCAGCAAAACATTCAGTACTTC; CDR3: CASKTDQQNIQYF
J: TRBJ2-7; size: few; D: .; V: TRBV20-1; DNA: TGCAGTGCTTACCTCAGAGGGGTAGGCGAGCAGTACTTC; CDR3: CSAYLRGVGEQYF
J: TRBJ1-5; size: many; D: .; V: TRBV5-1; DNA: TGCGCCAGCAGCTTGGGAGGGAACGGGGTAGGTCAGCCCCAGCATTTT; CDR3: CASSLGGNGVGQPQHF
J: TRBJ2-7; size: .; D: .; V: TRBV5-1; DNA: TGCGCCAGCAGCTTGGCCGACCGCCCCTCCTACGAGCAGTACTTC; CDR3: CASSLADRPSYEQYF
J: TRBJ2-7; size: .; D: .; V: TRBV28; DNA: TGTGCCAGCATTAGCAGCGACCACACCTACGAGCAGTACTTC; CDR3: CASISSDHTYEQYF
J: TRBJ2-1; size: few; D: TRBD2; V: TRBV7-2; DNA: TGTGCCAGCAGATTCGGACTAGCCTCGAGCTCCTACAATGAGCAGTTCTTC; CDR3: CASRFGLASSSYNEQFF
J: TRBJ2-1; size: .; D: .; V: TRBV20-1; DNA: TGCAGTGCTAGAGATCTTGTAGGGAGTGACAATGAGCAGTTCTTC; CDR3: CSARDLVGSDNEQFF
J: TRBJ2-1; size: .; D: TRBD1; V: TRBV20-1; DNA: TGCAGCGTTCGCCGGGACAGGGGAAGCAATGAGCAGTTCTTC; CDR3: CSVRRDRGSNEQFF
J: TRBJ2-1; size: few; D: TRBD1; V: TRBV5-1; DNA: TGCGCCAGCAGCATCGGGACAGTAGACAATGAGCAGTTCTTC; CDR3: CASSIGTVDNEQFF
J: TRBJ2-7; size: .; D: TRBD1; V: TRBV30; DNA: TGTGCCTGGAGTCCCCCTGACAGGGACCCCTACGAGCAGTACTTC; CDR3: CAWSPPDRDPYEQYF
J: TRBJ2-7; size: few; D: .; V: TRBV4-3; DNA: TGCGCCAGCAGCCAAGAATCGCTGGATTCCTACGAGCAGTACTTC; CDR3: CASSQESLDSYEQYF
J: TRBJ1-2; size: few; D: TRBD1; V: TRBV10-3; DNA: TGTGCCATCGCGGGACAGCCGAACTATGGCTACACCTTC; CDR3: CAIAGQPNYGYTF
J: TRBJ1-2; size: .; D: TRBD1; V: TRBV5-1; DNA: TGCGCCAGCAGCATGAGGACAGGTGCGAGGGCTGGCTACACCTTC; CDR3: CASSMRTGARAGYTF
J: TRBJ2-5; size: few; D: .; V: TRBV29-1; DNA: TGCAGCGTTGAGGGGCAGGGGCAGGAGACCCAGTACTTC; CDR3: CSVEGQGQETQYF
J: TRBJ1-1; size: .; D: .; V: TRBV18; DNA: TGTGCCAGCTCGCCAGAAGTCCGTAACACTGAAGCTTTCTTT; CDR3: CASSPEVRNTEAFF
J: TRBJ2-1; size: few; D: TRBD1; V: TRBV24-1; DNA: TGTGCCACCAGTGATGAGGGACAGGGGGCTCGAAATGAGCAGTTCTTC; CDR3: CATSDEGQGARNEQFF
J: TRBJ2-1; size: few; D: TRBD2; V: TRBV7-9; DNA: TGTGCCAGCAGCTCCTCCGGGACTAGGGGCTACAATGAGCAGTTCTTC; CDR3: CASSSSGTRGYNEQFF
J: TRBJ2-5; size: .; D: TRBD1; V: TRBV5-1; DNA: TGCGCCAGCAGCTGGGGACAGGGGGCACGAGAGACCCAGTACTTC; CDR3: CASSWGQGARETQYF
J: TRBJ2-5; size: few; D: TRBD1; V: TRBV10-3; DNA: TGTGCCATCGCCCGGGACAGTGAAGAGACCCAGTACTTC; CDR3: CAIARDSEETQYF
J: TRBJ2-5; size: few; D: .; V: TRBV7-2; DNA: TGTGCCAGCAGCTTACTACAGGCGAAAGAGACCCAGTACTTC; CDR3: CASSLLQAKETQYF
J: TRBJ1-5; size: .; D: .; V: TRBV15; DNA: TGTGCCACCAGCAGAGACTTCTATCAGCCCCAGCATTTT; CDR3: CATSRDFYQPQHF
J: TRBJ2-7; size: many; D: .; V: TRBV20-1; DNA: TGCAGTGCTGGGGACCCCTACGAGCAGTACTTC; CDR3: CSAGDPYEQYF
J: TRBJ1-6; size: .; D: .; V: TRBV12-3/TRBV12-4; DNA: TGTGCCAGCAGTCCAGGGATCTCACCCCTCCACTTT; CDR3: CASSPGISPLHF
J: TRBJ2-1; size: few; D: .; V: TRBV7-9; DNA: TGTGCCAGCAGCTTGGGTAAGGGCCGCTCCGATGAGCAGTTCTTC; CDR3: CASSLGKGRSDEQFF
J: TRBJ2-7; size: .; D: .; V: TRBV3-1; DNA: TGTGCCAGCAGCCATGTCTCCTACGAGCAGTACTTC; CDR3: CASSHVSYEQYF
J: TRBJ2-7; size: .; D: .; V: TRBV20-1; DNA: TGCAGTGCTAGCACGGGGCCCTACGAGCAGTACTTC; CDR3: CSASTGPYEQYF
J: TRBJ1-1; size: .; D: .; V: TRBV5-1; DNA: TGCGCCAGCAGCCCCAGGGACAATCGCCGGAGTGAAGCTTTCTTT; CDR3: CASSPRDNRRSEAFF
J: TRBJ2-1; size: .; D: .; V: TRBV29-1; DNA: TGCAGCTCGGAAGGAGGAAGCTCCTACAATGAGCAGTTCTTC; CDR3: CSSEGGSSYNEQFF
J: TRBJ2-1; size: few; D: TRBD2; V: TRBV10-3; DNA: TGTGCCATCAGTGAACGGGCAGCGGGAGCCTCCTACAATGAGCAGTTCTTC; CDR3: CAISERAAGASYNEQFF
J: TRBJ2-1; size: few; D: .; V: TRBV20-1; DNA: TGCAGTGCTAGGTTTGCCCCCAGGAGGGGGCAGTTCTTC; CDR3: CSARFAPRRGQFF